This TCR beta chain was sequenced for a study of T cell responses to AZD1222 COVID-19 vaccine. The CDR3 is 15 amino acids. Trimming at V came to 0 bases and at J to 5 bases, leaving 5 bases not matched to a gene. The germline V gene encodes CDR1 SGHRS and CDR2 YFSETQ. Generated by immunoSEQ multiplex PCR, the TCRdb table keeps only in-frame clones and is missing some. This table holds hundreds of thousands of clones, about 93% found once. The starting material was peripheral blood, obtained on day 0 of MenACWY control vaccination. The chain uses TRBV5-1 and TRBJ2-5; 9 bases agree with TRBD2. The receptor was isolated from an adult in good health. The CDR3 region is CASSLAGSGGETQYF. The CDR3 coding sequence is TGCGCCAGCAGCTTGGCGGGTAGCGGGGGTGAGACCCAGTACTTC.